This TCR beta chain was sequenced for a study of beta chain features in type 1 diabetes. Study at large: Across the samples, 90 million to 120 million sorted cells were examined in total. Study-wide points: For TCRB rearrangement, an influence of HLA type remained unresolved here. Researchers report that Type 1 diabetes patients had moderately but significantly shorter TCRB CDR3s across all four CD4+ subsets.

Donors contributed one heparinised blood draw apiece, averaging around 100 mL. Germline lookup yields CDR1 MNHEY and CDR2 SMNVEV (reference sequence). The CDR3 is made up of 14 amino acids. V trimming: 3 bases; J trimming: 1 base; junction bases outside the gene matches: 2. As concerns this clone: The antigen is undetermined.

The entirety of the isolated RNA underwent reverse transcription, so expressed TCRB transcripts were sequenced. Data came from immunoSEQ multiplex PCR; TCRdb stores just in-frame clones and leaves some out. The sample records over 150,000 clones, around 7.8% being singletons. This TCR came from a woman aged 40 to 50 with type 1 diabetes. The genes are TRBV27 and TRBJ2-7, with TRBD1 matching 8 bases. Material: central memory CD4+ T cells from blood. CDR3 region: CASSFRDRSYEQYF. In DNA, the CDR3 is TGTGCCAGCAGTTTCCGGGACAGGTCCTACGAGCAGTACTTC.